The source of this TCR beta chain is a study of T cells after yellow fever vaccination. General study findings and limits: A small share of clonotypes appeared in both CD4 and CD8 compartments.

As concerns this clonotype: The antigen is not known.

A process of 5'RACE template switching, which added a universal primer site and UMIs, was used to make TCR cDNA. TCRdb recomputed calls from the 5' RACE reads with MiXCR, one row per CDR3 protein. The data hold hundreds of thousands of distinct CDR3 sequences, with 8.7% observed a single time. V dropped 3 bases and J dropped 6 bases, with 12 bases sitting between them. CDR3 length equals 14 residues. This receptor was taken from a man between 18 and 29 years old who received the YFV17D yellow fever vaccine. This chain connects TRBV12-3 or TRBV12-4 to TRBJ1-5; no firm D call. The sequences come from PBMCs, collected on the day of the first yellow fever vaccination. CDR3 DNA sequence: TGTGCCAGCAGTTTTGGAGGGTTAGGTCAGCCCCAGCATTTT. It is translated as CASSFGGLGQPQHF.